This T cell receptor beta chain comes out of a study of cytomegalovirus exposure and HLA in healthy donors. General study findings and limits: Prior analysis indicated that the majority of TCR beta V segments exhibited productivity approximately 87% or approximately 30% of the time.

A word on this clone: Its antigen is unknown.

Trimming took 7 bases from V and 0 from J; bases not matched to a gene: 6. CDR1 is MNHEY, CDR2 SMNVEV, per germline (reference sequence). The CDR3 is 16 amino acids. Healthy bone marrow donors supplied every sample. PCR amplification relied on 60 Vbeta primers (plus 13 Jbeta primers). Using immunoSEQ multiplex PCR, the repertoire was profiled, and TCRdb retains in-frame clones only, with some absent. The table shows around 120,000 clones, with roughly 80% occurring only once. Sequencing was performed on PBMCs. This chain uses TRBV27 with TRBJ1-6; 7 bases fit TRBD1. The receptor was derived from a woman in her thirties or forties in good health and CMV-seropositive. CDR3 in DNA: TGTGCCAGCATGGGACAGAGGGTCTCCTATAATTCACCCCTCCACTTT. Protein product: CASMGQRVSYNSPLHF.